This TCR beta chain emerged from a study of control samples from healthy donors and cancer patients. The table came from immunoSEQ multiplex PCR; TCRdb's copy has only in-frame clones and leaves some out. The sample carries tens of thousands of clones, 90% to 95% recorded once. V shed 0 bases and J shed 2 bases, with 20 bases lying between them. The CDR3 extends over 18 amino acids. Germline CDR1 reads SGHAT; CDR2 reads FQNNGV. Sequenced material: blood. This chain uses TRBV11-2 with TRBJ2-7; D perhaps matches TRBD2 (5 bases). The TCR originated in a woman aged 18 to 35 in good health. The CDR3 DNA reads as TGTGCCAGCAGCTTAGATATGACCCTACTAGGGAGTCCCTACGAGCAGTACTTC. Amino acid sequence: CASSLDMTLLGSPYEQYF.